Below are 26 T cell receptor beta chains sequenced from a single sample in a study of response to subunit inactivated influenza vaccine. Via MiXCR, TCRdb re-called the RT-PCR reads, giving one row per CDR3 protein. The data hold 500,000 to 550,000 distinct CDR3 sequences, with roughly 25% observed a single time. These same data were also listed under a study on T cells expressing NK-cell markers. That work contributes: With UMIs, 5'RACE template switching was used to make TCR beta cDNA.

The sample was CD4+ T cells sorted from PBMCs, taken roughly 12 days after vaccination. The receptors shown here come from a man aged 45 to 65 who received an inactivated influenza vaccine.

The chain has TRBV7-9 and TRBJ2-3; maybe TRBD2 (6 bases). This CDR3 has 15 residues. Trimming stripped 5 bases from V and 0 bases from J, with 12 bases between. Germline assignment: CDR1 SEHNR and CDR2 FQNEAQ (reference sequence). CDR3 sequence (DNA): TGTGCCAGCAGCGGCGGGACTTTAAGCACAGATACGCAGTATTTT. As protein: CASSGGTLSTDTQYF.

V and J are TRBV20-1 and TRBJ2-7; 8 nucleotides match TRBD1. This CDR3 comprises 15 residues. Losses at the gene ends were 0 bases for V and 3 bases for J; bases not matched to a gene: 7. Germline V gene data show CDR1 as DFQATT and CDR2 as SNEGSKA (reference sequence). The CDR3 region is CSARDPRTGYYEQYF. In DNA form, the CDR3 reads TGCAGTGCTAGAGACCCCAGGACAGGGTACTACGAGCAGTACTTC.

The chain combines TRBV29-1 with TRBJ2-2; TRBD1 matches 8 bases. Germline V gene lookup returns CDR1 SQVTM and CDR2 ANQGSEA. This CDR3 spans 15 amino acids. V lost 8 bases and J lost 5; bases outside the gene matches: 13. The CDR3 DNA sequence: TGCAGCTTCCAGGGGGCGGAGGGGGTGACCGGGGAGCTGTTTTTT. Translation: CSFQGAEGVTGELFF.

V gene TRBV18 combines with J gene TRBJ2-3; D is uncertain. The V gene's germline CDR1 is KGHSH and CDR2 LQKENI. With 3 bases removed from V and 1 base from J, the gap between germline ends came to 8 bases. This CDR3 spans 14 amino acids. As DNA, the CDR3 is TGTGCCAGCTCACCCGTCCAGGGCACAGATACGCAGTATTTT. This codes for CASSPVQGTDTQYF.

The V and J genes are TRBV6-4 and TRBJ2-1; D may be TRBD1 (6 bases). Germline values: CDR1 MRHNA, CDR2 SNTAGT. Trimming removed 0 bases at V and 12 bases at J, with 15 bases between. The CDR3 runs to 14 residues. The CDR3 DNA reads as TGTGCCAGCAGTGACTCCAAAAGAGGGGGAGTGCAGTTCTTC. Protein sequence: CASSDSKRGGVQFF.

V usage is TRBV30 and J usage is TRBJ2-1; 8 bases are a match to TRBD2. The V gene end was trimmed by 5 bases and the J gene end by 7 bases; junction bases not matched to a gene: 7. This CDR3 spans 13 amino acids. The germline CDR1 and CDR2 sequences are GTSNPN and SVGIG (reference sequence). CDR3: CAWHFGGRNEQFF. The CDR3 DNA is TGTGCCTGGCACTTTGGCGGGAGGAATGAGCAGTTCTTC. The variable domain in full, completed from reference TRBV30 and TRBJ2-1, reads SQTIHQWPATLVQPVGSPLSLECTVEGTSNPNLYWYRQAAGRGLQLLFYSVGIGQISSEVPQNLSASRPQDRQFILSSKKLLLSDSGFYLCAWHFGGRNEQFFGPGTRLTVL.

This sequence joins TRBV6-1 and TRBJ2-5; 11 nucleotides align to TRBD2. Germline V CDR1 and CDR2: MNHNS, SASEGT. The length of the CDR3 is 14 residues. J was trimmed by 5 bases and V by 8 bases; bases with no gene match: 7. CDR3 loop: CASSRLAGRETQYF. CDR3 sequence (DNA): TGTGCCAGCTCACGACTAGCGGGGAGGGAGACCCAGTACTTC.

The V call is TRBV24-1, the J call TRBJ2-7, with TRBD1 matching over 9 bases. Germline V gene lookup returns CDR1 KGHDR and CDR2 SFDVKD. V lost 3 bases and J lost 6; bases outside the gene matches: 8. This CDR3 is built from 15 residues. CDR3 region: CATSDAGTGWGEQYF. In nucleotides, the CDR3 is TGTGCCACCAGTGATGCCGGGACAGGGTGGGGCGAGCAGTACTTC.

The J gene is TRBJ2-1, the V gene TRBV10-3; the D gene is possibly TRBD1 (6 bases). This CDR3 has 12 amino acids. Trimming shortened V by 4 bases and J by 7 bases, and 8 bases separated the two germline ends. Germline CDR1 is ENHRY and CDR2 is SYGVKD. This CDR3 is CAISATGNEQFF. CDR3 bases: TGTGCCATCAGTGCCACAGGGAATGAGCAGTTCTTC.

The V call is TRBV20-1, the J call TRBJ1-2; D perhaps matches TRBD1 (6 bases). Germline V gives CDR1 DFQATT, CDR2 SNEGSKA (reference sequence). Trimming left V 4 bases short and J 4 bases short, with 10 bases between. The CDR3 totals 12 residues. The CDR3, as DNA: TGCAGTGCTAAAGGGGACATCTATGGCTACACCTTC. Translation gives CSAKGDIYGYTF.

The chain uses TRBV7-8 and TRBJ2-2, with 11 positions matching TRBD2. The germline CDR1 and CDR2 sequences are SGHVS and FQNEAQ. The CDR3 consists of 18 residues. V trimming: 0 bases; J trimming: 1 base; junction bases outside the gene matches: 4. In DNA, the CDR3 is TGTGCCAGCAGCTTAGCGCGGGGGACTAGCGGGAACACCGGGGAGCTGTTTTTT. Its protein product is CASSLARGTSGNTGELFF.

This clonotype was detected many times. This chain links TRBV5-1 with TRBJ2-3; TRBD2 aligns across 11 bases. The CDR3 loop spans 16 amino acids. CDR1 and CDR2 from the germline V gene are SGHRS and YFSETQ. Losses at the gene ends were 2 bases for V and 4 bases for J; bases not matched to a gene: 6. The CDR3: CASSLHSGRAPDTQYF. The CDR3 DNA reads TGCGCCAGCAGCTTACATAGCGGGAGGGCCCCAGATACGCAGTATTTT.

This chain links TRBV11-3 with TRBJ2-7, with 7 bases matching TRBD1. CDR1 is SGHNT and CDR2 is YENEEA in the germline V gene. The length of the CDR3 is 15 residues. The ends lost 3 bases at V and 2 bases at J; junction bases unmatched: 7. The CDR3 reads CASSFQGDPPYEQYF. The CDR3 DNA reads TGTGCCAGCAGCTTCCAGGGGGACCCGCCCTACGAGCAGTACTTC.

The V gene is TRBV3-1, the J gene TRBJ2-2, with TRBD2 matching 7 bases. The V and J ends lost 2 bases and 4 bases, in that order; junction bases with no gene match: 4. Germline V gene data show CDR1 as LGHDT and CDR2 as YNNKEL (reference sequence). The CDR3 has 15 amino acids. The CDR3 DNA reads TGTGCCAGCAGCCAACGGGGGAGGGTCACCGGGGAGCTGTTTTTT. Translated: CASSQRGRVTGELFF.

J is TRBJ1-4 and V is TRBV18; no firm D call. Deletions cut 6 bases from V and 4 bases from J, with 9 bases between. Per germline, CDR1 KGHSH and CDR2 LQKENI. The CDR3 has 13 residues. The CDR3 DNA reads TGTGCCAGCTCGAAAGGGTATAATGAAAAACTGTTTTTT. Translated, it gives CASSKGYNEKLFF.

The chain employs TRBV2 and TRBJ1-1; tentatively, D is TRBD1 (6 bases). The CDR3 runs to 15 residues. V was cut by 8 bases and J by 7 bases, with 23 bases left in between. CDR1 and CDR2 (germline): SNHLY, FYNNEI. The chain's CDR3 is CASEGVWTDLNEAFF. CDR3 coding DNA: TGTGCCAGCGAAGGGGTTTGGACAGACCTAAATGAAGCTTTCTTT.

This clonotype was counted a few times. The V and J genes are TRBV27 and TRBJ2-2; 7 nucleotides align to TRBD1. The germline V gene has CDR1 MNHEY and CDR2 SMNVEV (reference sequence). V gave up 6 bases and J gave up 0 bases; unmatched junction bases: 13. The CDR3 has 18 amino acids. CDR3 in amino acids: CASRPEKGAIPNTGELFF. The CDR3 nucleotides read TGTGCCAGCAGACCAGAAAAGGGGGCAATACCGAACACCGGGGAGCTGTTTTTT.

This clonotype was counted a few times. The chain uses TRBV7-8 and TRBJ2-1; tentatively, D is TRBD1 or TRBD2 (5 bases each). Germline V CDR1 and CDR2: SGHVS, FQNEAQ. Trimming cost V 6 bases and J 7 bases, with 19 bases left between them. The CDR3 consists of 15 residues. The CDR3 sequence: CASSKTGTPGNEQFF. CDR3 DNA: TGTGCCAGCAGTAAGACCGGGACCCCCGGAAATGAGCAGTTCTTC.

This clonotype was counted only a few times. The chain employs TRBV10-3 and TRBJ2-3; 9 nucleotides agree with TRBD1. Per the germline V gene, CDR1 is ENHRY and CDR2 is SYGVKD. The J segment lost 3 bases and the V segment lost 8 bases, leaving 6 bases of the junction unmatched. This CDR3 is built from 14 residues. The CDR3 loop is CAIAGQGRTDTQYF. The CDR3 region has the DNA TGTGCCATCGCTGGACAGGGGAGGACAGATACGCAGTATTTT.

The chain carries TRBV2 and TRBJ1-6; D possibly corresponds to TRBD1 (6 bases). CDR3 length: 14 residues. V dropped 5 bases and J dropped 2 bases, with 7 bases sitting between them. CDR1 and CDR2 (germline): SNHLY, FYNNEI. DNA for the CDR3: TGTGCCAGCAGTAACAGGGCCTATAATTCACCCCTCCACTTT. It is translated as CASSNRAYNSPLHF.

Ten or more counts support this clonotype. This chain joins TRBV5-1 and TRBJ1-3; unclear D gene. V was trimmed by 1 base and J by 1 base, leaving 9 bases between them. From germline, CDR1 is SGHRS and CDR2 YFSETQ. This CDR3 has 15 amino acids. The CDR3 DNA follows: TGCGCCAGCAGCTTGTCGGGGTCTTCTGGAAACACCATATATTTT. Its protein is CASSLSGSSGNTIYF.

This clonotype has more than one count but fewer than ten. The chain carries TRBV6-5 and TRBJ1-3; tentatively, D is TRBD1 (6 bases). V lost 2 bases and J lost 4, with 24 bases in between. The CDR3 runs to 19 residues. Germline V lookup: CDR1 MNHEY, CDR2 SVGAGI. CDR3 coding DNA: TGTGCCAGCAGTTACCGACAGACTGCAGGGGAATTGTTAGGAAACACCATATATTTT. It encodes CASSYRQTAGELLGNTIYF.

This clonotype was counted only a few times. The chain employs TRBV7-8 and TRBJ2-1, with TRBD2 identical over 11 bases. The CDR3 sequence is 16 residues long. J gave up 10 bases and V 5 bases, and 13 bases lay outside the gene matches. From germline, CDR1 is SGHVS and CDR2 FQNEAQ. CDR3 loop: CASSVGLAERAVEQFF. In DNA form, the CDR3 reads TGTGCCAGCAGCGTGGGACTAGCGGAGCGAGCGGTCGAGCAGTTCTTC.

This CDR3 is CASSEWVRDSNEQYF. CDR3 nucleotide sequence: TGTGCCAGCAGTGAGTGGGTCCGAGATTCCAACGAGCAGTACTTC. The chain links TRBV25-1 to TRBJ2-7; D unresolved. CDR1 is MGHDK, CDR2 SYGVNS, per germline. Trimming took 3 bases from V and 5 from J, leaving 17 bases between them. This CDR3 region has 15 residues.

This clonotype has at least ten counts. The V and J genes are TRBV12-3 or TRBV12-4 and TRBJ2-1; 10 nucleotides line up with TRBD2. Germline trimming cut 6 bases from V and 4 bases from J; bases unmatched to any gene: 6. The CDR3 totals 15 residues. The CDR3, as DNA: TGTGCCAGCAGCCGAGCGGGGGGGCCGTACAATGAGCAGTTCTTC. Its protein is CASSRAGGPYNEQFF.

J is TRBJ1-3 and V is TRBV20-1; D uncertain. Germline-derived CDR1 and CDR2 are DFQATT and SNEGSKA (reference sequence). The CDR3 consists of 13 residues. Trimming took off 6 bases at V and 0 bases at J, with 9 bases between the two ends. The CDR3 coding sequence is TGCAGTGCCAAGCCTACCTCTGGAAACACCATATATTTT. Its translation is CSAKPTSGNTIYF.